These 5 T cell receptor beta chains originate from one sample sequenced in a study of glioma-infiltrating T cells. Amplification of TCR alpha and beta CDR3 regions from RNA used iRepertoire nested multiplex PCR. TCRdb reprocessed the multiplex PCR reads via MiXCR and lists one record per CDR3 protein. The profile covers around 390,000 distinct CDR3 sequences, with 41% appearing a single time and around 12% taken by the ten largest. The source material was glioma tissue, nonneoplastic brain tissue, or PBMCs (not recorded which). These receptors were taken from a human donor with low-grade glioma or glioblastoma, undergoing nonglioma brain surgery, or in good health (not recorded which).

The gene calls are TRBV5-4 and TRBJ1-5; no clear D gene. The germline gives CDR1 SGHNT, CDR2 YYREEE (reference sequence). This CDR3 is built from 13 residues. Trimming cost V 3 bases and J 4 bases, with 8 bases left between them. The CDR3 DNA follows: TGTGCCAGCAGCTCCGATCCGAATCAGCCCCAGCATTTT. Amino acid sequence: CASSSDPNQPQHF.

The CDR3 here is CASSVTGGSTEAFF. DNA of the CDR3: TGTGCCAGCAGTGTGACGGGAGGGAGCACTGAAGCTTTCTTT. The chain uses TRBV2 and TRBJ1-1; no reliable D call. Trimming cost V 4 bases and J 4 bases, with 13 bases left between them. The CDR3 is made up of 14 amino acids. The germline gives CDR1 SNHLY, CDR2 FYNNEI.

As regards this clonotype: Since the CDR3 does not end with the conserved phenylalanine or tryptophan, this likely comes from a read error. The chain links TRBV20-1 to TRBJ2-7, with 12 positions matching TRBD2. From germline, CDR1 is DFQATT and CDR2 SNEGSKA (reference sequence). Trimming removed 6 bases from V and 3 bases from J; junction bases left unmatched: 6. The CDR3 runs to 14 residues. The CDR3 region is CSAPTSGSNYEQYI. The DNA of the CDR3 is TGCAGTGCCCCGACTAGCGGGAGTAACTACGAGCAGTACATC.

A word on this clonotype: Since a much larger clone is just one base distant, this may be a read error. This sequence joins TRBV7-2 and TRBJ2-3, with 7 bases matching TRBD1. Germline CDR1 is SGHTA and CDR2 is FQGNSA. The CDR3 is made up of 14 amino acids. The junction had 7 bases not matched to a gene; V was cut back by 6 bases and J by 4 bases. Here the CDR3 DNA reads TGTGCCAGCAGATTTGACAGGGTCGCAGATACGCAGTATTTT. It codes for CASRFDRVADTQYF.

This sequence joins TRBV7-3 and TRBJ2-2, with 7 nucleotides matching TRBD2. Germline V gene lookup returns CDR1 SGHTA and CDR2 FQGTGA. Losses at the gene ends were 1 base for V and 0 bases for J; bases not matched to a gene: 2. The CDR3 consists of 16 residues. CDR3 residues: CASSLIGGANTGELFF. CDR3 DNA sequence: TGTGCCAGCAGCTTAATTGGGGGGGCGAACACCGGGGAGCTGTTTTTT.